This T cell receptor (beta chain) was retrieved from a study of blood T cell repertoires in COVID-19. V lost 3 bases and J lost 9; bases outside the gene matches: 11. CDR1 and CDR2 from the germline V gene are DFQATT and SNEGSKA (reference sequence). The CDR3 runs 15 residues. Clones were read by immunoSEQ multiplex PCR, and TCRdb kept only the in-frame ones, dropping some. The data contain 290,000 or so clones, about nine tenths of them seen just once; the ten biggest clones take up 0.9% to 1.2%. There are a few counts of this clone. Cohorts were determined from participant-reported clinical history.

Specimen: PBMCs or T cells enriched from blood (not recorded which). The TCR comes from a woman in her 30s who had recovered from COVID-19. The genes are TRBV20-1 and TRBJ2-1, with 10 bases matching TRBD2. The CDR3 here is CSASRSSGRDFEQFF. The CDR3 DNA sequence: TGCAGTGCTAGTCGTTCCAGCGGGAGGGATTTTGAGCAGTTCTTC.